What follows are 32 T cell receptor beta chains derived from one specimen sequenced in a study of blood T cell repertoires in COVID-19. Clones were sequenced by immunoSEQ multiplex PCR, and TCRdb holds only the in-frame ones, with some missing. This sample has roughly 15,000 clones; over 75% occur once, and the top ten carry roughly 28%. What was sequenced was peripheral blood. The receptors were sampled from a human donor in a cohort sampled during active COVID-19.

The gene calls are TRBV28 and TRBJ2-1; 10 nucleotides align to TRBD2. CDR3 length equals 13 residues. V shed 7 bases and J 5 bases; nucleotides not matched to a gene: 2. Germline V lookup: CDR1 MDHEN, CDR2 SYDVKM. CDR3 coding DNA: TGTGCCAGCATAGCGGGAGGCAACAATGAGCAGTTCTTC. Translated: CASIAGGNNEQFF.

This sequence joins TRBV6-2 or TRBV6-3 and TRBJ1-1; perhaps TRBD1 as D (5 bases). CDR3 length: 14 amino acids. Per the germline V gene, CDR1 is MNHEY and CDR2 is SVGEGT. V was trimmed by 2 bases and J by 7 bases, leaving 14 bases between them. CDR3: CASSYVGGTHEAFF. The CDR3 bases are TGTGCCAGCAGTTACGTGGGGGGGACCCATGAAGCTTTCTTT.

This chain connects TRBV10-3 to TRBJ2-7; weak D call: TRBD1 (6 bases). The germline CDR1 and CDR2 sequences are ENHRY and SYGVKD. The CDR3 length is 17 residues. V gave up 2 bases and J gave up 5 bases, with 22 bases separating them. The CDR3 region is CAISEVSPGQSWHEQYF. In nucleotides, the CDR3 is TGTGCCATCAGTGAGGTTTCGCCGGGACAAAGTTGGCACGAGCAGTACTTC.

V gene TRBV28 combines with J gene TRBJ2-1; 9 nucleotides agree with TRBD2. The CDR3 runs to 18 residues. Unmatched junction bases numbered 11, after V lost 5 bases and J lost 0 bases. Per germline, CDR1 MDHEN and CDR2 SYDVKM. CDR3 nucleotides: TGTGCCAGCAGTCCCGGGACTAGCTACCAGAGCTCCTACAATGAGCAGTTCTTC. Translation gives CASSPGTSYQSSYNEQFF.

The chain joins TRBV5-5 to TRBJ1-2; no definite D call. Trimming left V 4 bases short and J 5 bases short, with 18 bases between. Germline V CDR1 and CDR2: SGHKS, YYEKEE (reference sequence). The CDR3 runs to 15 residues. The CDR3 protein is CASSLSSTDLYGYTF. The CDR3 DNA is TGTGCCAGCAGCCTCTCTTCGACGGACTTATATGGCTACACCTTC. The whole variable domain, filled in from reference TRBV5-5 and TRBJ1-2, reads DAGVTQSPTHLIKTRGQQVTLRCSPISGHKSVSWYQQVLGQGPQFIFQYYEKEERGRGNFPDRFSARQFPNYSSELNVNALLLGDSALYLCASSLSSTDLYGYTFGSGTRLTVV.

This clone was detected once. The V and J genes are TRBV2 and TRBJ1-2; D unclear. The V end was cut by 3 bases, the J end by 0 bases, with 14 bases between. In germline, CDR1 is SNHLY, CDR2 FYNNEI. The CDR3 is made up of 16 amino acids. For the CDR3, the DNA is TGTGCCAGCAGTGAGGTTACACCCTCCGCTAACTATGGCTACACCTTC. This codes for CASSEVTPSANYGYTF.

The chain links TRBV11-3 to TRBJ2-7; 13 bases line up with TRBD2. The CDR3 loop spans 15 amino acids. The junction had 2 bases not matched to a gene; V was cut back by 3 bases and J by 3 bases. Looked up from germline, CDR1 is SGHNT and CDR2 is YENEEA. The CDR3 here is CASSLGLAGFYEQYF. The CDR3 coding sequence is TGTGCCAGCAGCTTGGGACTAGCGGGGTTCTACGAGCAGTACTTC.

The V and J genes are TRBV5-4 and TRBJ2-7; D possibly corresponds to TRBD1 (7 bases). V was clipped by 0 bases and J by 0 bases, with 13 bases between them. Looked up from germline, CDR1 is SGHNT and CDR2 is YYREEE (reference sequence). The CDR3 spans 16 residues. CDR3 in amino acids: CASSLVAGGSSYEQYF. CDR3 nucleotides: TGTGCCAGCAGCTTGGTGGCAGGGGGGAGCTCCTACGAGCAGTACTTC.

The J gene is TRBJ1-6, the V gene TRBV6-5; 8 positions agree with TRBD1. The V and J ends lost 0 bases and 9 bases, in that order; junction bases with no gene match: 7. There are 16 residues in the CDR3. CDR1 is MNHEY, CDR2 SVGAGI, per germline. CDR3 bases: TGTGCCAGCAGTTACTCCGGGACAGGCCTGGGTTCACCCCTCCACTTT. Translated: CASSYSGTGLGSPLHF.

V usage is TRBV5-1 and J usage is TRBJ2-5, with D possibly being TRBD2 (5 bases). V lost 4 bases to trimming and J lost 1 base, with 11 bases between them. The CDR3 has 14 residues. Germline V gene sequence: CDR1 SGHRS, CDR2 YFSETQ. CDR3 DNA: TGCGCCAGCAGCAGGTCAGAGGGCCAAGAGACCCAGTACTTC. Translation: CASSRSEGQETQYF.

The rearrangement links TRBV7-6 to TRBJ2-7; the match to TRBD1 covers 7 bases. Trimming at V came to 9 bases and at J to 1 base, leaving 6 bases not matched to a gene. The germline gives CDR1 SGHVS, CDR2 FNYEAQ. There are 13 residues in the CDR3. CDR3 protein: CARRDSDSYEQYF. CDR3 coding DNA: TGTGCCAGACGGGACAGCGATTCCTACGAGCAGTACTTC. The full variable domain, rest sourced from reference TRBV7-6 and TRBJ2-7, is GAGVSQSPRYKVTKRGQDVALRCDPISGHVSLYWYRQALGQGPEFLTYFNYEAQQDKSGLPNDRFSAERPEGSISTLTIQRTEQRDSAMYRCARRDSDSYEQYFGPGTRLTVT.

This clone appeared a few times. The chain combines TRBV28 with TRBJ1-5; D gene unclear. The germline V gene encodes CDR1 MDHEN and CDR2 SYDVKM. Trimming stripped 5 bases from V and 3 bases from J, with 5 bases between. CDR3 length: 12 amino acids. In DNA form, the CDR3 reads TGTGCCAGCAGTCCATCCAATCAGCCCCAGCATTTT. Protein sequence: CASSPSNQPQHF.

This chain links TRBV7-3 with TRBJ2-2; 10 bases match TRBD2. CDR1 is SGHTA and CDR2 is FQGTGA in the germline V gene. There are 16 residues in the CDR3. J gave up 6 bases and V 3 bases, and 7 bases lay outside the gene matches. CDR3 sequence reads: CASSFYGLAAPGELFF. In DNA form, the CDR3 reads TGTGCCAGCAGCTTCTATGGACTAGCGGCTCCCGGGGAGCTGTTTTTT.

V is TRBV3-1 (or the pseudogene TRBV3-2) and J is TRBJ2-2; the D is unclear. The CDR3 runs 12 residues. V lost 0 bases and J 7 bases, leaving 3 bases between the germline ends. Germline V lookup: CDR1 LGHDT, CDR2 YNNKEL (reference sequence). The CDR3 spells CASSQDLGELFF. The CDR3 DNA is TGTGCCAGCAGCCAAGATCTCGGGGAGCTGTTTTTT.

The gene calls are TRBV3-1 (or the pseudogene TRBV3-2) and TRBJ2-7; TRBD2 matches at 9 bases. Germline V gene lookup returns CDR1 LGHDT and CDR2 YNNKEL (reference sequence). The CDR3 is made up of 17 amino acids. The junction had 8 bases not matched to a gene; V was cut back by 1 base and J by 1 base. CDR3 sequence (DNA): TGTGCCAGCAGCCAAGGAATCACTAGCGGGCCATCCTACGAGCAGTACTTC. This sequence encodes CASSQGITSGPSYEQYF.

This clone was found a few times. V is TRBV28 and J is TRBJ1-5, with a weak D call TRBD1 (6 bases). This CDR3 is built from 13 residues. The germline gives CDR1 MDHEN, CDR2 SYDVKM. V lost 3 bases to trimming and J lost 7 bases, with 10 bases between them. CDR3 sequence reads: CASSFWGHQPQHF. As DNA, the CDR3 is TGTGCCAGCAGTTTCTGGGGGCACCAGCCCCAGCATTTT.

This clone occurred once. The genes are TRBV7-8 and TRBJ2-1; 7 bases align to TRBD2. CDR1 SGHVS and CDR2 FQNEAQ come from the germline V gene. This CDR3 is 15 amino acids long. The ends lost 2 bases at V and 9 bases at J; junction bases unmatched: 10. In nucleotides, the CDR3 is TGTGCCAGCAGCTTACGAGCGGGATTTGGTGTTGAGCAGTTCTTC. This encodes CASSLRAGFGVEQFF.

The V and J genes are TRBV2 and TRBJ1-1; the D gene is possibly TRBD1 (6 bases). V shed 7 bases and J shed 1 base, with 10 bases lying between them. Germline V gives CDR1 SNHLY, CDR2 FYNNEI. CDR3 length: 13 residues. CDR3 protein: CASKDSKNTEAFF. CDR3 coding DNA: TGTGCCAGCAAGGACAGTAAGAACACTGAAGCTTTCTTT. The variable domain in full, completed from reference TRBV2 and TRBJ1-1, reads EPEVTQTPSHQVTQMGQEVILRCVPISNHLYFYWYRQILGQKVEFLVSFYNNEISEKSEIFDDQFSVERPDGSNFTLKIRSTKLEDSAMYFCASKDSKNTEAFFGQGTRLTVV.

The gene calls are TRBV30 and TRBJ2-3; 8 bases map to TRBD2. Trimming cost V 2 bases and J 4 bases; bases outside gene matches: 2. Germline loops: CDR1 GTSNPN, CDR2 SVGIG (reference sequence). The CDR3 has 13 amino acids. DNA for the CDR3: TGTGCCTGGAGTCAAGCGGGAGCAGATACGCAGTATTTT. Protein product: CAWSQAGADTQYF. Based on the CDR3 plus reference TRBV30 and TRBJ2-3, the full variable domain is SQTIHQWPATLVQPVGSPLSLECTVEGTSNPNLYWYRQAAGRGLQLLFYSVGIGQISSEVPQNLSASRPQDRQFILSSKKLLLSDSGFYLCAWSQAGADTQYFGPGTRLTVL.

The chain combines TRBV28 with TRBJ2-1; 11 positions match TRBD2. V dropped 8 bases and J dropped 7; count of bases not matched to a gene: 10. This CDR3 has 15 residues. CDR1 is MDHEN and CDR2 is SYDVKM in the germline V gene. DNA for the CDR3: TGTGCCAGCCGGATCGGGACTAGCGGAGCAAATGAGCAGTTCTTC. This translates into CASRIGTSGANEQFF.

The chain joins TRBV28 to TRBJ1-4; D is ambiguous. Trimming left V 7 bases short and J 0 bases short, with 12 bases between. There are 15 residues in the CDR3. Per the germline V gene, CDR1 is MDHEN and CDR2 is SYDVKM. CDR3: CASIPGNPTNEKLFF. Here the CDR3 DNA reads TGTGCCAGCATCCCCGGGAACCCAACTAATGAAAAACTGTTTTTT.

The chain employs TRBV5-5 and TRBJ2-3, with 12 bases matching TRBD2. The CDR3 totals 16 residues. Looked up from germline, CDR1 is SGHKS and CDR2 is YYEKEE (reference sequence). V dropped 4 bases and J dropped 3; count of bases not matched to a gene: 6. The DNA for the CDR3 is TGTGCCAGCAGCCCCGCCACTAGCGGGGGGACAGATACGCAGTATTTT. Translating gives CASSPATSGGTDTQYF.

The gene calls are TRBV10-3 and TRBJ2-5, with 9 bases lining up with TRBD2. V was pared by 4 bases and J by 4 bases, with 4 bases of the junction left unmatched. The CDR3 contains 14 residues. Germline-derived CDR1 and CDR2 are ENHRY and SYGVKD. The CDR3 here is CAISGSGSRETQYF. DNA of the CDR3: TGTGCCATCAGTGGTAGCGGGAGTAGAGAGACCCAGTACTTC.

The table lists this clone with many counts. The chain recombines TRBV27 with TRBJ1-2; TRBD1 agrees at 9 bases. CDR3 length: 15 residues. Germline V gene lookup returns CDR1 MNHEY and CDR2 SMNVEV (reference sequence). The V and J ends lost 3 bases and 6 bases, in that order; junction bases with no gene match: 8. Here the CDR3 reads CASSFDGTGWNGYTF. Here the CDR3 DNA reads TGTGCCAGCAGTTTCGACGGGACAGGGTGGAATGGCTACACCTTC.

The V call is TRBV19, the J call TRBJ2-2; D is undetermined. Trimming took off 3 bases at V and 4 bases at J, with 3 bases between the two ends. From germline, CDR1 is LNHDA and CDR2 SQIVND (reference sequence). The CDR3 contains 12 residues. In DNA form, the CDR3 reads TGTGCCAGTAGTATCTTCACCGGGGAGCTGTTTTTT. Protein product: CASSIFTGELFF. The full variable domain, completed using reference TRBV19 and TRBJ2-2, is DGGITQSPKYLFRKEGQNVTLSCEQNLNHDAMYWYRQDPGQGLRLIYYSQIVNDFQKGDIAEGYSVSREKKESFPLTVTSAQKNPTAFYLCASSIFTGELFFGEGSRLTVL.

This chain joins TRBV7-2 and TRBJ2-7; D not resolved. This CDR3 spans 11 amino acids. Trimming pared 5 bases from V and 9 bases from J, leaving 11 bases between. The germline CDR1 and CDR2 sequences are SGHTA and FQGNSA. This CDR3 reads CASSPGARQYF. In DNA, the CDR3 is TGTGCCAGCAGCCCGGGTGCCAGGCAGTACTTC.

This clone was detected many times. The chain has TRBV3-1 (or the pseudogene TRBV3-2) and TRBJ2-1; D unresolved. CDR3 length: 18 amino acids. V lost 0 bases to trimming and J lost 5 bases, with 20 bases between them. Germline-derived CDR1 and CDR2 are LGHDT and YNNKEL (reference sequence). CDR3 sequence: CASSQEGVVRATNNEQFF. The CDR3 nucleotides are TGTGCCAGCAGCCAAGAAGGAGTCGTAAGAGCCACAAACAATGAGCAGTTCTTC.

This clone was counted only a few times. The chain combines TRBV4-1 with TRBJ1-1, with D tentatively TRBD1 (5 bases). Trimming shortened V by 0 bases and J by 4 bases, and 9 bases separated the two germline ends. Germline CDR1 MGHRA, CDR2 YSYEKL. The CDR3 is 14 residues long. The CDR3 DNA sequence: TGCGCCAGCAGCCAAGACAGGGAGGCCACTGAAGCTTTCTTT. Translating it yields CASSQDREATEAFF.

The chain employs TRBV6-5 and TRBJ2-7, with TRBD1 matching 7 bases. Trimming at V came to 1 base and at J to 4 bases, leaving 1 base not matched to a gene. The CDR3 contains 13 residues. Germline V lookup: CDR1 MNHEY, CDR2 SVGAGI. The DNA for the CDR3 is TGTGCCAGCAGTTACTACAGGGGTTACGAGCAGTACTTC. Encoded protein: CASSYYRGYEQYF.

The chain employs TRBV18 and TRBJ1-2; D ambiguous. CDR1 KGHSH and CDR2 LQKENI come from the germline V gene. V shed 3 bases and J shed 2 bases, with 10 bases lying between them. The CDR3 is made up of 14 amino acids. The CDR3 DNA reads TGTGCCAGCTCACCGGGGAGGGTGAACTATGGCTACACCTTC. Its translation: CASSPGRVNYGYTF.

V usage is TRBV10-2 and J usage is TRBJ1-1; perhaps TRBD1 as D (5 bases). The CDR3 is made up of 14 amino acids. Germline V gene sequence: CDR1 WSHSY, CDR2 SAAADI. V lost 8 bases and J lost 6, with 19 bases in between. The CDR3 reads CASHRRGSRAEAFF. DNA for the CDR3: TGCGCCAGCCATAGGCGGGGCTCCCGAGCTGAAGCTTTCTTT.

The rearrangement joins TRBV14 to TRBJ1-1; possible D gene TRBD1, 6 bases. The CDR3 runs 13 residues. Germline CDR1 and CDR2: SGHDN and FVKESK. The V gene lost 4 bases and the J gene lost 6 bases, with 12 bases spanning the gap. The chain's CDR3 is CASSLQGLSEAFF. CDR3 bases: TGTGCCAGCAGCCTACAGGGCTTGTCTGAAGCTTTCTTT. Variable domain in full (rest from reference TRBV14 and TRBJ1-1): EAGVTQFPSHSVIEKGQTVTLRCDPISGHDNLYWYRRVMGKEIKFLLHFVKESKQDESGMPNNRFLAERTGGTYSTLKVQPAELEDSGVYFCASSLQGLSEAFFGQGTRLTVV.